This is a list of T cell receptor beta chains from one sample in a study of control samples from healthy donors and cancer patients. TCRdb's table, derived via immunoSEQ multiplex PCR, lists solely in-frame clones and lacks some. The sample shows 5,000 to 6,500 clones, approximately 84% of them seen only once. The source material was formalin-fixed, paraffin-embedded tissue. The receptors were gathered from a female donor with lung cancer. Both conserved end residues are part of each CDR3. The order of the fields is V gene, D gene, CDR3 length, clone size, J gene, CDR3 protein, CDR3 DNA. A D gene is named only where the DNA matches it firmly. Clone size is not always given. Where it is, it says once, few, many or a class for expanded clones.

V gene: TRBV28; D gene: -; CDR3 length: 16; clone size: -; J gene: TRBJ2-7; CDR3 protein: CASSPRGGGLAYEQYF; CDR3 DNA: TGTGCCAGCAGCCCCAGGGGGGGCGGACTTGCCTACGAGCAGTACTTC
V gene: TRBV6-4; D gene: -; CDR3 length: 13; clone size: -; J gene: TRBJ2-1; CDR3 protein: CASSDAGHNEQFF; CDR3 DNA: TGTGCCAGCAGTGACGCCGGACACAATGAGCAGTTCTTC
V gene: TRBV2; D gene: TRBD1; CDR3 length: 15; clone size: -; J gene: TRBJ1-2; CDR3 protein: CASSGLGTGLYGYTF; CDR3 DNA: TGTGCCAGCAGTGGCCTGGGGACAGGACTCTATGGCTACACCTTC
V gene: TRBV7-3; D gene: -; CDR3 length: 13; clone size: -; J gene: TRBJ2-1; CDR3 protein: CASSSVLYNEQFF; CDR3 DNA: TGTGCCAGCAGCTCCGTATTATACAATGAGCAGTTCTTC
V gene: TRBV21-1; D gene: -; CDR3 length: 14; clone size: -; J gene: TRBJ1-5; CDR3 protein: CASSKGGRNQPQHF; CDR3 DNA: TGTGCTAGCAGCAAGGGCGGAAGAAATCAGCCCCAGCATTTT
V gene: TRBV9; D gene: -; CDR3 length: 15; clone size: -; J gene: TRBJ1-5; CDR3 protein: CASSVDPHRDQPQHF; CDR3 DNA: TGTGCCAGCAGCGTAGACCCCCATAGGGATCAGCCCCAGCATTTT
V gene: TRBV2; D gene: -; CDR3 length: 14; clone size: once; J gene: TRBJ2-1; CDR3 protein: CASSEFSEGNEQFF; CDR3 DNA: TGTGCCAGCAGTGAATTTTCCGAAGGTAATGAGCAGTTCTTC
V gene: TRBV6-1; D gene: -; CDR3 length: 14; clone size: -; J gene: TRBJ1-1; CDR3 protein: CASSEVWGRAEAFF; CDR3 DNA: TGTGCCAGCAGTGAAGTTTGGGGTAGAGCTGAAGCTTTCTTT
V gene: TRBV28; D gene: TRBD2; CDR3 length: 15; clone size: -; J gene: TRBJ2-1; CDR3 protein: CASSPAGGRETEQFF; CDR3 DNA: TGTGCCAGCAGCCCTGCGGGGGGGCGGGAGACTGAGCAGTTCTTC
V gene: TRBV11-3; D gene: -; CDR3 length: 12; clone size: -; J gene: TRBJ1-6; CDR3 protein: CASSSPGTPLHF; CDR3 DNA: TGTGCCAGCAGCTCCCCCGGGACCCCCCTCCACTTT
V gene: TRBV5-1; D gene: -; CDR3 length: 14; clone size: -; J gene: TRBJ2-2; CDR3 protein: CASSLGRVDGELFF; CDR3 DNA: TGCGCCAGCAGCTTAGGCAGGGTGGACGGGGAGCTGTTTTTT
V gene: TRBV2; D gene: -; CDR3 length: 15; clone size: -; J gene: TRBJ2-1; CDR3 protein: CASRRGAQIYNEQFF; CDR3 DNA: TGTGCCAGCCGGAGGGGGGCACAAATCTACAATGAGCAGTTCTTC
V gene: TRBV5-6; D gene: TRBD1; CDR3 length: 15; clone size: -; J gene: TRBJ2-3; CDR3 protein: CASSPTGTVTDTQYF; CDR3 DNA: TGTGCCAGCAGCCCGACCGGGACAGTCACAGATACGCAGTATTTT
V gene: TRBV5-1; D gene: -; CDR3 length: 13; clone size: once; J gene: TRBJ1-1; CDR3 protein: CASSHDVNTEAFF; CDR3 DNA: TGCGCCAGCAGTCACGATGTAAACACTGAAGCTTTCTTT
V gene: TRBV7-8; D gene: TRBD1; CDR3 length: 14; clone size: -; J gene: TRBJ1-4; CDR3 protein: CASSFDRGNEKLFF; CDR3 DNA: TGTGCCAGCAGCTTTGACAGGGGGAATGAAAAACTGTTTTTT
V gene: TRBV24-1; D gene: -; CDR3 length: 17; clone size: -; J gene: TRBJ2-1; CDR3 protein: CATSGDLTSRRGHEQFF; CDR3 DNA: TGTGCCACCAGTGGGGACCTAACTAGCAGGAGAGGACATGAGCAGTTCTTC
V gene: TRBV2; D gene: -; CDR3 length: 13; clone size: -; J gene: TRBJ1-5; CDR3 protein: CASSDREDQPQHF; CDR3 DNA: TGTGCCAGCAGTGACAGGGAAGATCAGCCCCAGCATTTT